A selection of T cell receptor beta chains follows, all from one sample in a study of T-cell reconstitution after alpha-beta-depleted transplantation in children. One entry per CDR3 protein, called by TCRdb with MiXCR from the PCR reads. The profile covers about 980,000 distinct CDR3 sequences, with roughly 29% appearing a single time and 28% taken by the ten largest. Sequenced material: PBMCs, mostly from graft donor cells, taken 360 days after TCRalphabeta/CD19-depleted stem cell transplant. The receptors come from a boy younger than two who had a stem cell transplant for SCID, so the T cells may come from the graft donor. Each CDR3 is given with its conserved first and last residue. The order of the fields is J gene, D gene, V gene, clone size, CDR3 protein, CDR3 DNA. A D gene is named only where the DNA matches it firmly. A clone size is listed for some rows: how often the clone was seen (once, few, many), or a class if it is expanded.

J: TRBJ2-6; D: TRBD1; V: TRBV27; size: -; CDR3: CASKRQGSSGANVLTF; DNA: TGTGCCAGCAAAAGACAGGGAAGCTCTGGGGCCAACGTCCTGACTTTC
J: TRBJ2-7; D: TRBD1; V: TRBV4-2; size: many; CDR3: CASSQELGQGAYEQYF; DNA: TGTGCCAGCAGCCAAGAATTGGGACAGGGTGCGTACGAGCAGTACTTC
J: TRBJ2-5; D: TRBD1; V: TRBV6-5; size: few; CDR3: CASSYQGAQETQYF; DNA: TGTGCCAGCAGTTACCAGGGGGCCCAAGAGACCCAGTACTTC
J: TRBJ2-2; D: TRBD2; V: TRBV11-2; size: -; CDR3: CASSLDPGLASGELFF; DNA: TGTGCCAGCAGCTTAGATCCGGGACTAGCAAGCGGGGAGCTGTTTTTT
J: TRBJ1-2; D: -; V: TRBV11-2; size: many; CDR3: CASSLVARAYYGYTF; DNA: TGTGCCAGCAGCTTAGTTGCCAGGGCTTACTATGGCTACACCTTC
J: TRBJ2-1; D: -; V: TRBV6-5; size: -; CDR3: CASSYSRGQLNNEQFF; DNA: TGTGCCAGCAGTTACTCGAGAGGTCAGCTTAACAATGAGCAGTTCTTC
J: TRBJ2-7; D: TRBD1; V: TRBV2; size: many; CDR3: CASTPTGTGNYEQYF; DNA: TGTGCCAGCACTCCGACCGGGACAGGGAACTACGAGCAGTACTTC
J: TRBJ2-2; D: -; V: TRBV4-2; size: few; CDR3: CASGYPGKTTGELFF; DNA: TGTGCCAGCGGGTACCCCGGGAAGACCACCGGGGAGCTGTTTTTT
J: TRBJ2-7; D: -; V: TRBV20-1; size: -; CDR3: CSARPSTPGYEQYF; DNA: TGCAGTGCTAGACCCTCGACACCAGGTTACGAGCAGTACTTC
J: TRBJ2-1; D: TRBD2; V: TRBV10-3; size: few; CDR3: CAISRLAGGMNEQFF; DNA: TGTGCCATCAGCCGACTAGCGGGGGGGATGAATGAGCAGTTCTTC
J: TRBJ1-4; D: -; V: TRBV6-2/TRBV6-3; size: -; CDR3: CASSYRALATNEKLFF; DNA: TGTGCCAGCAGTTACCGAGCCCTTGCAACTAATGAAAAACTGTTTTTT
J: TRBJ2-1; D: -; V: TRBV10-3; size: -; CDR3: CAISFGAGDEQFF; DNA: TGTGCCATCAGTTTCGGAGCCGGAGATGAGCAGTTCTTC
J: TRBJ2-5; D: TRBD2; V: TRBV7-7; size: -; CDR3: CASSSGLAVEQETQYF; DNA: TGTGCCAGCAGCTCGGGACTAGCGGTCGAGCAAGAGACCCAGTACTTC
J: TRBJ2-1; D: -; V: TRBV12-3/TRBV12-4; size: -; CDR3: CASTTGFLGREQFF; DNA: TGTGCCAGCACCACAGGCTTCTTGGGGCGAGAGCAGTTCTTC
J: TRBJ2-5; D: TRBD2; V: TRBV11-3; size: -; CDR3: CASRPGLAGDQETQYF; DNA: TGTGCCAGCAGGCCGGGACTAGCGGGGGATCAAGAGACCCAGTACTTC
J: TRBJ2-5; D: -; V: TRBV27; size: -; CDR3: CASGTASETQYF; DNA: TGTGCTAGCGGGACAGCATCGGAGACCCAGTACTTC
J: TRBJ2-5; D: TRBD1; V: TRBV11-1; size: -; CDR3: CASSLEYGWDSYQETQYF; DNA: TGTGCCAGCAGCTTAGAATACGGCTGGGACAGTTACCAAGAGACCCAGTACTTC
J: TRBJ2-6; D: -; V: TRBV6-2/TRBV6-3; size: -; CDR3: CASSYSSRVLNTNVLTF; DNA: TGTGCCAGCAGTTACTCCAGCAGGGTGCTAAATACCAACGTCCTGACTTTC
J: TRBJ2-7; D: -; V: TRBV18; size: few; CDR3: CASSKQGPRSSYEQYF; DNA: TGTGCCAGCTCGAAACAGGGTCCCAGGAGCTCCTACGAGCAGTACTTC
J: TRBJ2-1; D: TRBD1; V: TRBV5-1; size: -; CDR3: CASSLGWDRGPGRYNEQFF; DNA: TGCGCCAGCAGCTTGGGATGGGACAGGGGTCCTGGGCGCTACAATGAGCAGTTCTTC
J: TRBJ2-4; D: -; V: TRBV4-1; size: few; CDR3: CASSPHQGTKNIQYF; DNA: TGCGCCAGCAGCCCCCACCAGGGAACCAAAAACATTCAGTACTTC
J: TRBJ2-3; D: -; V: TRBV29-1; size: few; CDR3: CSLEGPTDTQYF; DNA: TGCAGCCTCGAGGGCCCCACAGATACGCAGTATTTT
J: TRBJ1-6; D: -; V: TRBV20-1; size: -; CDR3: CSATATRNSPLHF; DNA: TGCAGTGCTACGGCGACTCGGAATTCACCCCTCCACTTT
J: TRBJ2-3; D: -; V: TRBV20-1; size: -; CDR3: CSARTEGDTQYF; DNA: TGCAGTGCTAGGACCGAGGGAGATACGCAGTATTTT
J: TRBJ2-1; D: TRBD2; V: TRBV4-1; size: -; CDR3: CASSQEFGGATREQFF; DNA: TGCGCCAGCAGCCAAGAATTCGGGGGGGCGACCAGGGAGCAGTTCTTC
J: TRBJ2-3; D: -; V: TRBV12-3/TRBV12-4; size: few; CDR3: CASRPDWVDTQYF; DNA: TGTGCCAGCAGACCCGACTGGGTGGATACGCAGTATTTT
J: TRBJ2-7; D: -; V: TRBV27; size: few; CDR3: CASSFGGAGGYEQYF; DNA: TGTGCCAGCAGTTTTGGGGGGGCAGGGGGCTACGAGCAGTACTTC
J: TRBJ1-2; D: -; V: TRBV27; size: few; CDR3: CATHTGFHGYTF; DNA: TGTGCCACGCATACAGGGTTTCATGGCTACACCTTC
J: TRBJ2-7; D: -; V: TRBV5-1; size: -; CDR3: CASRLATGGTSAEQYF; DNA: TGCGCCAGCAGACTTGCGACAGGAGGAACGTCCGCCGAGCAGTACTTC
J: TRBJ2-2; D: TRBD1; V: TRBV7-2; size: -; CDR3: CASSLGDRKGGELFF; DNA: TGTGCCAGCAGCTTAGGGGACAGGAAAGGCGGGGAGCTGTTTTTT
J: TRBJ2-1; D: -; V: TRBV4-2; size: few; CDR3: CASSQDNDDYNEQFF; DNA: TGTGCCAGCAGCCAAGATAACGACGATTACAATGAGCAGTTCTTC
J: TRBJ2-2; D: -; V: TRBV20-1; size: -; CDR3: CSARIGTRANTGELFF; DNA: TGCAGTGCTAGAATTGGGACACGGGCTAACACCGGGGAGCTGTTTTTT
J: TRBJ1-2; D: -; V: TRBV24-1; size: few; CDR3: CATSDVNRSDGYTF; DNA: TGTGCCACCAGTGACGTCAACAGGTCCGATGGCTACACCTTC
J: TRBJ2-7; D: -; V: TRBV28; size: -; CDR3: CASSAGFPYEQYF; DNA: TGTGCCAGCAGCGCAGGGTTCCCCTACGAGCAGTACTTC
J: TRBJ2-6; D: -; V: TRBV5-1; size: few; CDR3: CASTGPTDSGANVLTF; DNA: TGCGCCAGCACCGGACCGACAGACTCTGGGGCCAACGTCCTGACTTTC
J: TRBJ2-3; D: -; V: TRBV29-1; size: -; CDR3: CSVLRAGTSTDTQYF; DNA: TGCAGCGTTCTCAGAGCGGGGACAAGCACAGATACGCAGTATTTT
J: TRBJ2-5; D: -; V: TRBV6-1; size: -; CDR3: CASSEALFSIGEAGTQYF; DNA: TGTGCCAGCAGTGAAGCGCTTTTTTCCATCGGGGAGGCGGGGACCCAGTACTTC
J: TRBJ2-1; D: -; V: TRBV7-6; size: -; CDR3: CASSLGDNSEQFF; DNA: TGTGCCAGCAGCTTAGGGGACAACAGTGAGCAGTTCTTC
J: TRBJ2-2; D: TRBD2; V: TRBV29-1; size: -; CDR3: CSVGTSGVTGELFF; DNA: TGCAGCGTGGGGACTAGCGGGGTCACCGGGGAGCTGTTTTTT
J: TRBJ1-1; D: -; V: TRBV3-1; size: few; CDR3: CASSPWAAALNTEAFF; DNA: TGTGCCAGCAGCCCCTGGGCAGCAGCTTTGAACACTGAAGCTTTCTTT
J: TRBJ2-5; D: -; V: TRBV20-1; size: few; CDR3: CSARDRLVAQTQYF; DNA: TGCAGTGCTAGAGATCGGCTAGTCGCCCAGACCCAGTACTTC
J: TRBJ1-2; D: -; V: TRBV5-1; size: -; CDR3: CASSLGRDYGYTF; DNA: TGTGCCAGCAGCTTAGGCAGGGACTATGGCTACACCTTC
J: TRBJ1-1; D: -; V: TRBV5-1; size: -; CDR3: CASSYGTGGGNTEAFF; DNA: TGCGCCAGCAGCTACGGGACGGGTGGGGGAAACACTGAAGCTTTCTTT
J: TRBJ2-1; D: -; V: TRBV6-2/TRBV6-3; size: -; CDR3: CASSGVYGIHEQFF; DNA: TGTGCCAGCAGTGGGGTTTACGGGATCCATGAGCAGTTCTTC
J: TRBJ2-1; D: TRBD2; V: TRBV5-1; size: few; CDR3: CASSFGLAGGTPSEQFF; DNA: TGCGCCAGCAGCTTCGGACTAGCGGGGGGCACCCCCAGTGAGCAGTTCTTC
J: TRBJ2-7; D: -; V: TRBV6-1; size: -; CDR3: CASRQTGGGSSSYEQYF; DNA: TGTGCCAGCAGGCAGACAGGTGGGGGGTCGAGCTCCTACGAGCAGTACTTC
J: TRBJ2-6; D: -; V: TRBV3-1; size: -; CDR3: CASSDNSGANVLTF; DNA: TGTGCCAGCAGCGACAACTCTGGGGCCAACGTCCTGACTTTC
J: TRBJ2-1; D: -; V: TRBV18; size: -; CDR3: CASSPQGLGYEQFF; DNA: TGTGCCAGCTCACCACAGGGTTTGGGCTATGAGCAGTTCTTC
J: TRBJ2-7; D: -; V: TRBV6-5; size: few; CDR3: CASSFTGGPYEQYF; DNA: TGTGCCAGCAGTTTCACCGGGGGTCCCTACGAGCAGTACTTC
J: TRBJ1-1; D: -; V: TRBV7-3; size: many; CDR3: CASSPTGSTEAFF; DNA: TGTGCCAGCAGCCCCACAGGTAGCACTGAAGCTTTCTTT